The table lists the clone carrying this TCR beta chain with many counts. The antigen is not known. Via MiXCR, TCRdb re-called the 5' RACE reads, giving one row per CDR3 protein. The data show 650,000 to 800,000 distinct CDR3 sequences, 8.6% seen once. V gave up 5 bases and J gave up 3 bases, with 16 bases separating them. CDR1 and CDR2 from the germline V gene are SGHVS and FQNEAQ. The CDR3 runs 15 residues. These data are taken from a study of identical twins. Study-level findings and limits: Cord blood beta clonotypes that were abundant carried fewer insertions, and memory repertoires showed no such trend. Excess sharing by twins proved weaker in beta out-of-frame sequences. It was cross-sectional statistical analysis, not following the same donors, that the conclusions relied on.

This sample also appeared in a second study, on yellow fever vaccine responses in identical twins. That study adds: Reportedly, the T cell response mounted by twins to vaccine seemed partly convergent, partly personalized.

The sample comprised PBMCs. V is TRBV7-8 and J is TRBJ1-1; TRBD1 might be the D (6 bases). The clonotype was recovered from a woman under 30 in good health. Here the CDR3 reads CASSPNRVFDTEAFF. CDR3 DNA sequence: TGTGCCAGCAGCCCCAACAGGGTCTTCGACACTGAAGCTTTCTTT.